This passage covers 19 T cell receptor beta chains from one sample sequenced in a study of cytomegalovirus exposure and HLA in healthy donors. The primer mix had 60 Vbeta and 13 Jbeta primers. Using immunoSEQ multiplex PCR, the repertoire was profiled, and TCRdb retains in-frame clones only, with some absent. This repertoire includes 150,000 to 200,000 clones. Sequencing input: PBMCs. The receptor source for this set is a man aged 30 to 45 in good health and CMV-seronegative.

V is TRBV30 and J is TRBJ2-3; D perhaps matches TRBD1 (5 bases). In germline, CDR1 is GTSNPN, CDR2 SVGIG (reference sequence). This CDR3 has 15 residues. The V end lost 4 bases, the J end lost 4 bases, and 18 bases lay between the germline ends. The CDR3 reads CAWIIDRPRADTQYF. CDR3 DNA sequence: TGTGCCTGGATTATTGACAGACCCAGGGCAGATACGCAGTATTTT. Complete variable domain (other parts from reference TRBV30 and TRBJ2-3): SQTIHQWPATLVQPVGSPLSLECTVEGTSNPNLYWYRQAAGRGLQLLFYSVGIGQISSEVPQNLSASRPQDRQFILSSKKLLLSDSGFYLCAWIIDRPRADTQYFGPGTRLTVL.

The J gene is TRBJ2-5, the V gene TRBV2; D possibly corresponds to TRBD2 (6 bases). The CDR3 is 16 residues long. Trimming shortened V by 5 bases and J by 5 bases, and 21 bases separated the two germline ends. Germline CDR1 and CDR2: SNHLY and FYNNEI. Here the CDR3 reads CASSYFPQGRGETQYF. CDR3 coding DNA: TGTGCCAGCAGTTACTTCCCTCAGGGCCGGGGGGAGACCCAGTACTTC.

The chain combines TRBV19 with TRBJ2-1; D possibly corresponds to TRBD1 (7 bases). Germline lookup yields CDR1 LNHDA and CDR2 SQIVND (reference sequence). V was clipped by 7 bases and J by 4 bases, with 20 bases between them. The CDR3 contains 16 residues. The CDR3 DNA follows: TGTGCCAGTAAGGGACTCTCGACAGGGAAATACAATGAGCAGTTCTTC. It translates to CASKGLSTGKYNEQFF.

The chain links TRBV4-3 to TRBJ2-3, with D possibly being TRBD2 (5 bases). V was shortened by 0 bases and J by 0 bases, with 10 bases between the two germline ends. Germline V CDR1 and CDR2: LGHNA, YSLEER. This CDR3 has 16 residues. CDR3 region: CASSQDWGVSTDTQYF. CDR3 coding DNA: TGCGCCAGCAGCCAAGATTGGGGAGTTAGCACAGATACGCAGTATTTT.

This chain connects TRBV27 to TRBJ2-3; no reliable D call. V was cut by 3 bases and J by 2 bases, with 6 bases left in between. The V gene's germline CDR1 is MNHEY and CDR2 SMNVEV (reference sequence). The CDR3 covers 13 residues. CDR3 in amino acids: CASSFEYTDTQYF. The CDR3 DNA is TGTGCCAGCAGTTTCGAGTACACAGATACGCAGTATTTT.

The chain couples TRBV5-1 to TRBJ2-7, with D tentatively TRBD1 (5 bases). V was clipped by 0 bases and J by 3 bases, with 7 bases between them. The CDR3 contains 13 residues. Germline values: CDR1 SGHRS, CDR2 YFSETQ. The CDR3 reads CASSLAGFYEQYF. DNA of the CDR3: TGCGCCAGCAGCTTGGCAGGGTTCTACGAGCAGTACTTC.

The rearrangement joins TRBV2 to TRBJ2-1, with 11 bases matching TRBD2. After removal of 8 bases from V and 4 bases from J, the junction contained 7 bases not matched to a gene. The CDR3 sequence is 15 residues long. The germline V gene has CDR1 SNHLY and CDR2 FYNNEI. For the CDR3, the DNA is TGTGCCAGCGGCTGGGGACTAGCGGCTTACAATGAGCAGTTCTTC. It specifies CASGWGLAAYNEQFF.

For the CDR3, the DNA is TGCGCCAGCAGTGAGGTCAGGACAGGGGACAATCAGCCCCAGCATTTT. Its protein is CASSEVRTGDNQPQHF. The V and J genes are TRBV10-1 and TRBJ1-5; 9 bases line up with TRBD1. The germline gives CDR1 WNHNN, CDR2 SYGVQD (reference sequence). The length of the CDR3 is 16 residues. The V and J ends lost 2 bases and 3 bases, in that order; junction bases with no gene match: 5.

The chain couples TRBV11-1 to TRBJ1-1; D may be TRBD1 (5 bases). CDR3 length: 13 amino acids. From germline, CDR1 is SGHAT and CDR2 FQDESV (reference sequence). Trimming pared 1 base from V and 5 bases from J, leaving 8 bases between. For the CDR3, the DNA is TGTGCCAGCAGCTTAGGAAGGGGAACTGAAGCTTTCTTT. This codes for CASSLGRGTEAFF.

The genes are TRBV4-1 and TRBJ2-1; 11 bases map to TRBD2. CDR1 MGHRA and CDR2 YSYEKL come from the germline V gene. V trimming: 4 bases; J trimming: 1 base; junction bases outside the gene matches: 3. The CDR3 runs to 16 residues. CDR3 DNA sequence: TGCGCCAGCAGCCCACGGACTAGCGGGTCCTACAATGAGCAGTTCTTC. Protein sequence: CASSPRTSGSYNEQFF.

This chain uses TRBV2 with TRBJ1-2; D gene unclear. The CDR3 loop spans 13 amino acids. Trimming stripped 2 bases from V and 5 bases from J, with 9 bases between. Looked up from germline, CDR1 is SNHLY and CDR2 is FYNNEI. The CDR3 bases are TGTGCCAGCAGTGAAATTTCGGGTTATGGCTACACCTTC. Encoded protein: CASSEISGYGYTF. Combining the CDR3 with reference TRBV2 and TRBJ1-2 gives the whole variable domain EPEVTQTPSHQVTQMGQEVILRCVPISNHLYFYWYRQILGQKVEFLVSFYNNEISEKSEIFDDQFSVERPDGSNFTLKIRSTKLEDSAMYFCASSEISGYGYTFGSGTRLTVV.

This chain links TRBV10-3 with TRBJ2-1; 9 bases agree with TRBD2. CDR1 is ENHRY and CDR2 is SYGVKD in the germline V gene. The V and J ends lost 2 bases and 10 bases, in that order; junction bases with no gene match: 9. The CDR3 covers 15 residues. The CDR3 sequence: CAISESGTSIGEQFF. Written as DNA, the CDR3 is TGTGCCATCAGTGAGAGCGGGACTAGCATCGGGGAGCAGTTCTTC.

The J gene is TRBJ2-5, the V gene TRBV27, with 9 nucleotides matching TRBD1. The CDR3 totals 16 residues. The J segment lost 5 bases and the V segment lost 6 bases, leaving 13 bases of the junction unmatched. Germline CDR1 MNHEY, CDR2 SMNVEV (reference sequence). The CDR3 nucleotides are TGTGCCAGCAGCCATAACATCGACAGGGGGGGGGAGACCCAGTACTTC. Encoded protein: CASSHNIDRGGETQYF.

This chain joins TRBV25-1 and TRBJ1-5; D possibly corresponds to TRBD1 (5 bases). The CDR3 consists of 13 residues. V dropped 5 bases and J dropped 5 bases, with 10 bases sitting between them. Germline V gene lookup returns CDR1 MGHDK and CDR2 SYGVNS. Here the CDR3 reads CASSQGPDQPQHF. CDR3 sequence (DNA): TGTGCCAGCAGTCAGGGTCCCGATCAGCCCCAGCATTTT.

The chain couples TRBV9 to TRBJ2-1; tentatively, D is TRBD1 (6 bases). The V gene's germline CDR1 is SGDLS and CDR2 YYNGEE. The CDR3 length is 17 residues. Trimming cost V 0 bases and J 1 base, with 14 bases left between them. The CDR3, as DNA: TGTGCCAGCAGCGTAGAGGTGACAGGCGGATCCTACAATGAGCAGTTCTTC. Its translation is CASSVEVTGGSYNEQFF.

The chain has TRBV5-1 and TRBJ1-2; 7 bases align to TRBD1. J lost 1 base, V lost 0 bases, and 3 bases had no gene match. This CDR3 has 15 amino acids. The germline V gene encodes CDR1 SGHRS and CDR2 YFSETQ. CDR3: CASSLAAGGNYGYTF. The CDR3 coding sequence is TGCGCCAGCAGCTTGGCGGCAGGGGGTAACTATGGCTACACCTTC.

This chain's CDR3 is CASSGPRTDDYGYTF. The CDR3 DNA is TGCGCCAGCAGCGGACCTCGGACAGACGACTATGGCTACACCTTC. J is TRBJ1-2 and V is TRBV5-1, with TRBD1 as a possible D gene (6 bases). V gave up 4 bases and J gave up 3 bases, with 16 bases separating them. In germline, CDR1 is SGHRS, CDR2 YFSETQ. This CDR3 is 15 amino acids long.

The chain joins TRBV10-2 to TRBJ2-4, with D possibly TRBD1 on 5 matching bases. The germline V gene has CDR1 WSHSY and CDR2 SAAADI. V lost 6 bases and J 4 bases, leaving 13 bases between the germline ends. The CDR3 is 14 amino acids. Here the CDR3 reads CASRSTDRKNIQYF. The CDR3 region has the DNA TGCGCCAGCAGATCGACCGACAGAAAAAACATTCAGTACTTC.

The rearrangement uses TRBV6-5 and TRBJ2-5; TRBD1 aligns across 7 bases. The J call may be wrong; the DNA end is better matched by TRBJ2-7. The V gene's germline CDR1 is MNHEY and CDR2 SVGAGI. The CDR3 sequence is 16 residues long. The CDR3 nucleotides are TGTGCCAGCAGTTACACCTTAAGTACAGGGGCTTACGAGCAGTACTTC. Translation gives CASSYTLSTGAYEQYF.